A selection of T cell receptor beta chains follows, all from one sample in a study of blood T cell repertoires in COVID-19. Clones were read by immunoSEQ multiplex PCR, and TCRdb kept only the in-frame ones, dropping some. The profile shows fewer than 15,000 clones, around 74% of them singletons. The specimen sequenced was peripheral blood. The receptors stem from a woman older than 75 with acute or convalescent COVID-19. Both conserved end residues are part of each CDR3. Each record gives: D gene, J gene, V gene, clone size, CDR3 DNA, CDR3 protein. The D gene is left open where the match is weak. Only part of the rows carry a size: once, few, many, or a class if the clone is expanded.

TRBD2 TRBJ2-7 TRBV4-1 NA TGCGCCAGCAGCCAAGGTGAACTAGCGGGGGTAAGCTCCTACGAGCAGTACTTC CASSQGELAGVSSYEQYF
NA TRBJ2-3 TRBV7-2 NA TGTGCCAGCAGCCCCCGGGGGAAGACAGATACGCAGTATTTT CASSPRGKTDTQYF
NA TRBJ2-1 TRBV28 NA TGTGCCAGCAGTCCCCACCAGGGTAACAATGAGCAGTTCTTC CASSPHQGNNEQFF
NA TRBJ1-2 TRBV2 NA TGTGCCAGCAGTGAAGCGGGAGGACGACGGTACGACACCTTC CASSEAGGRRYDTF
TRBD1 TRBJ2-3 TRBV24-1 NA TGTGCCACCAGTGTGATACAGGGGCGAGAATTCACAGATACGCAGTATTTT CATSVIQGREFTDTQYF
NA TRBJ1-5 TRBV2 NA TGTGCCAGCAGTGAATCGTGGGCATTCGATCAGCCCCAGCATTTT CASSESWAFDQPQHF
NA TRBJ1-2 TRBV5-1 NA TGCGCCAGCAGCTTGCCAGAGGGGGAGGGCTACACCTTC CASSLPEGEGYTF
NA TRBJ2-5 TRBV10-1 NA TGCGCCAGCAGTCCGGGACATTCCCAAGAGACCCAGTACTTC CASSPGHSQETQYF
NA TRBJ1-2 TRBV6-5 NA TGTGCCAGCAGCCCCCCGGGGACTAACTATGGCTACACCTTC CASSPPGTNYGYTF
NA TRBJ1-6 TRBV6-5 NA TGTGCCAGCAGTTACTCGAGGGGGTGGAATAATTCACCCCTCCACTTT CASSYSRGWNNSPLHF
NA TRBJ1-1 TRBV5-1 NA TGCGCCAGCAGCCTGGACGGTCCCACTGAAGCTTTCTTT CASSLDGPTEAFF
NA TRBJ1-2 TRBV3-1/TRBV3-2 few TGTGCCAGCAGCCCTAGCGCGGCAGTCTATGGCTACACCTTC CASSPSAAVYGYTF
NA TRBJ2-2 TRBV29-1 NA TGCAGCGTGGTGGGGGCTAACACCGGGGAGCTGTTTTTT CSVVGANTGELFF
NA TRBJ1-4 TRBV5-4 once TGTGCCAGCAGCGCCGACGGGAGGAATGAAAAACTGTTTTTT CASSADGRNEKLFF
NA TRBJ2-5 TRBV11-3 NA TGTGCCAGCAGTTTGAACCCCCACAAAATGGAGACCCAGTACTTC CASSLNPHKMETQYF
NA TRBJ2-2 TRBV10-1 few TGCGCCAGCAGCAGGGATTTGACCGGGGAGCTGTTTTTT CASSRDLTGELFF
NA TRBJ2-2 TRBV3-1/TRBV3-2 NA TGTGCCAGCAGCGCGCGGTTCCTCACCGGGGAGCTGTTTTTT CASSARFLTGELFF
TRBD1 TRBJ2-3 TRBV4-2 NA TGTGCCAGCAGCCAGGTCCCGGACAGGGCGGCCGATACGCAGTATTTT CASSQVPDRAADTQYF
TRBD1 TRBJ2-3 TRBV4-2 NA TGTGCCAGCAGCCGGGACAGACAGAGCACAGATACGCAGTATTTT CASSRDRQSTDTQYF
TRBD1 TRBJ2-5 TRBV3-1/TRBV3-2 NA TGTGCCAGCAGCCATCACGGGACAGCACAAGAGACCCAGTACTTC CASSHHGTAQETQYF
NA TRBJ2-1 TRBV11-2 NA TGTGCCAGCAGCCCGGGGGTCACGGGTGAGCAGTTCTTC CASSPGVTGEQFF
TRBD2 TRBJ2-1 TRBV29-1 NA TGCAGCGTAAAAAGGGCTAGCGGGGGTGTTTACAATGAGCAGTTCTTC CSVKRASGGVYNEQFF
NA TRBJ1-5 TRBV28 NA TGTGCCAGCAGTCGACAACAGGGAAGTTCGTATCAGCCCCAGCATTTT CASSRQQGSSYQPQHF
NA TRBJ2-5 TRBV29-1 NA TGCAGCGTCGTACAGGGCCTGAGAGAGACCCAGTACTTC CSVVQGLRETQYF
TRBD1 TRBJ1-1 TRBV6-5 few TGTGCCAGCAGACTAAACAGGGGCACTGAAGCTTTCTTT CASRLNRGTEAFF
TRBD1 TRBJ1-1 TRBV5-4 NA TGTGCCAGCAGCTCGACAGGGGACACTGAAGCTTTCTTT CASSSTGDTEAFF
NA TRBJ1-4 TRBV3-1/TRBV3-2 NA TGTGCCAGCAGCCCCAGCGGAGCAAATGAAAAACTGTTTTTT CASSPSGANEKLFF
TRBD2 TRBJ2-1 TRBV9 NA TGTGCCAGCAGCCCGGGGGGGGTAGGGTGGAATGAGCAGTTCTTC CASSPGGVGWNEQFF
NA TRBJ1-2 TRBV29-1 NA TGCAGCGTCCGTAACTATGGCTACACCTTC CSVRNYGYTF
NA TRBJ1-2 TRBV2 NA TGTGCCAGCCAGACAAGAGGGGGGGCGTATGGCTACACCTTC CASQTRGGAYGYTF